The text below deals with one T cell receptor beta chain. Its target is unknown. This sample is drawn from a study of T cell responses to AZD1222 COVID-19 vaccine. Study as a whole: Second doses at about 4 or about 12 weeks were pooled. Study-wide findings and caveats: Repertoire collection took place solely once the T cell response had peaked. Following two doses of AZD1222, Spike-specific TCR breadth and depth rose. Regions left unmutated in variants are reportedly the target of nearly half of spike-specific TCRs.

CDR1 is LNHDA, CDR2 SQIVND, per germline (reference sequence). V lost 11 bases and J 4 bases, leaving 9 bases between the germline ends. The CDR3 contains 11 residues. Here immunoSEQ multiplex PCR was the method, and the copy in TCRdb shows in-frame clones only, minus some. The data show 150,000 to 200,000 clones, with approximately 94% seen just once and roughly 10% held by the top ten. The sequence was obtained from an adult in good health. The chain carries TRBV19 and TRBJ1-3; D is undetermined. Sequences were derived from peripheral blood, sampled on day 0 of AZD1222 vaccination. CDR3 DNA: TGTGCCGGCTCCCTGGGAAACACCATATATTTT. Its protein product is CAGSLGNTIYF. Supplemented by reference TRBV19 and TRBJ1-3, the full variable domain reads DGGITQSPKYLFRKEGQNVTLSCEQNLNHDAMYWYRQDPGQGLRLIYYSQIVNDFQKGDIAEGYSVSREKKESFPLTVTSAQKNPTAFYLCAGSLGNTIYFGEGSWLTVV.